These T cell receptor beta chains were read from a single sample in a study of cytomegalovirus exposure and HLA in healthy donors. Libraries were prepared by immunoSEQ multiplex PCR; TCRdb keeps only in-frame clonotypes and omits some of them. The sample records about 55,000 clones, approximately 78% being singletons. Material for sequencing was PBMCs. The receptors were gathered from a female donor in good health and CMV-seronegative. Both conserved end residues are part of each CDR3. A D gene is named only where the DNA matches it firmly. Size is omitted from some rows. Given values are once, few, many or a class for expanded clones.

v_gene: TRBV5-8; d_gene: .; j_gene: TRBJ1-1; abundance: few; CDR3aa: CASSLTRGEAFF; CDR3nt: TGTGCCAGCAGCTTAACCAGGGGAGAAGCTTTCTTT
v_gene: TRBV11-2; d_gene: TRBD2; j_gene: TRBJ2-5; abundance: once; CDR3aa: CASSLATSGGRYF; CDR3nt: TGTGCCAGCAGCTTAGCGACTAGCGGGGGCCGGTACTTC
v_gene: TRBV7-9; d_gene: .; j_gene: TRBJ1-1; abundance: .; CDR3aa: CASSFGPEGRSTEAFF; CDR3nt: TGTGCCAGCAGCTTTGGTCCGGAGGGCAGGAGCACTGAAGCTTTCTTT
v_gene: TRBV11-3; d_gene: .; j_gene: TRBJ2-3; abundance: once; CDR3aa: CASSLAQGSDTQYF; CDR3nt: TGTGCCAGCAGCTTAGCACAGGGATCAGATACGCAGTATTTT
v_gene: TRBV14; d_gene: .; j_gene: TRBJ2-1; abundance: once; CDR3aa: CASSQDLTTYYNEQFF; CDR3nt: TGTGCCAGCAGCCAAGACCTAACGACTTACTACAATGAGCAGTTCTTC
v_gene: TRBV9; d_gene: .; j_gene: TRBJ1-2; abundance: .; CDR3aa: CASSVEAEPLGYGYPF; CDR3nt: TGTGCCAGCAGCGTAGAAGCCGAACCTCTGGGCTATGGCTACCCCTTC
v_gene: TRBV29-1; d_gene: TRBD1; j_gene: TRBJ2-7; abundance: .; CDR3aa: CSVRQGTYEQYF; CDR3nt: TGCAGCGTTAGACAGGGGACCTACGAGCAGTACTTC
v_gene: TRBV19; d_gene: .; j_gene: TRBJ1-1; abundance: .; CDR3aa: CASRPGFYGNTEAFF; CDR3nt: TGTGCCAGTCGGCCAGGGTTCTACGGGAACACTGAAGCTTTCTTT
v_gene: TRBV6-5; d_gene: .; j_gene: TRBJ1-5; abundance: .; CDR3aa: CASSWTVYQPQHF; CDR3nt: TGTGCCAGCAGTTGGACAGTTTATCAGCCCCAGCATTTT
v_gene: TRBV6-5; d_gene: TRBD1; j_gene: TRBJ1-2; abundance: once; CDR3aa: CASGTGGQGGYTF; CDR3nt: TGTGCCAGCGGTACAGGGGGTCAAGGTGGCTACACCTTC
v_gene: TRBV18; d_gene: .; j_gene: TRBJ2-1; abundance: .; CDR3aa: CASSPLEGDEQFF; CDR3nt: TGTGCCAGCTCACCACTGGAGGGCGATGAGCAGTTCTTC
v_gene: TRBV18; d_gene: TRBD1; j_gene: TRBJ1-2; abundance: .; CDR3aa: CASSPGTGGGYGYTF; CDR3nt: TGTGCCAGCTCACCCGGGACAGGGGGGGGCTATGGCTACACCTTC